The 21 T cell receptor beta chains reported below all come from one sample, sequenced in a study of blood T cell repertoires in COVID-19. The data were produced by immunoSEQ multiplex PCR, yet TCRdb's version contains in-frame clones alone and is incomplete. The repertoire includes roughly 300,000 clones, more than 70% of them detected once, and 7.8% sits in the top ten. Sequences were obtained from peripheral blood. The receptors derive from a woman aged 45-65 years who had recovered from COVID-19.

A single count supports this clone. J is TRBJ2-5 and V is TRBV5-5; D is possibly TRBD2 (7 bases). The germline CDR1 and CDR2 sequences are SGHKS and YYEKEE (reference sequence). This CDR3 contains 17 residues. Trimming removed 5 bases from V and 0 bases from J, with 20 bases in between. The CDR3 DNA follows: TGTGCCAGCAGTTCCAGGGGAGCGGGGAGTCACCAAGAGACCCAGTACTTC. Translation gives CASSSRGAGSHQETQYF.

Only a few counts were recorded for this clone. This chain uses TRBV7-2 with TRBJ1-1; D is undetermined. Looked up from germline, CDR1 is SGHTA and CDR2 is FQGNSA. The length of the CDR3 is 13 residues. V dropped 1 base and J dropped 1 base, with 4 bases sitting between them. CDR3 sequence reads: CASSLVRNTEAFF. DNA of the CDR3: TGTGCCAGCAGCTTAGTTCGGAACACTGAAGCTTTCTTT.

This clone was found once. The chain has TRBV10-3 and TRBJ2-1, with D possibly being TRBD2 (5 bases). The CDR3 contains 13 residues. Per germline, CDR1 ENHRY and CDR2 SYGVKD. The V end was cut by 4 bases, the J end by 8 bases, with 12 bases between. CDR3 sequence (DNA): TGTGCCATCAGTGCACTAGACTCCGATGAGCAGTTCTTC. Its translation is CAISALDSDEQFF.

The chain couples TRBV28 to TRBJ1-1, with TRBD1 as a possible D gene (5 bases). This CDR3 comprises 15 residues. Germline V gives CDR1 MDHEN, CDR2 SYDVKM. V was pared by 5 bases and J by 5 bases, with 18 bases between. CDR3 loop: CASSPEGFQGTEAFF. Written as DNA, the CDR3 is TGTGCCAGCAGTCCGGAGGGGTTTCAGGGTACTGAAGCTTTCTTT.

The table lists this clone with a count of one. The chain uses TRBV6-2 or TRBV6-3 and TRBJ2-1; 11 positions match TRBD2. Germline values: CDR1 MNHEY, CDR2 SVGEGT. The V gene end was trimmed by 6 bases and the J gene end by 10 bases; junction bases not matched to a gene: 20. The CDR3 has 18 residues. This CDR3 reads CASSNSPSGGMLYFEQFF. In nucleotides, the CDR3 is TGTGCCAGCAGCAACTCGCCTAGCGGGGGGATGCTTTATTTCGAGCAGTTCTTC.

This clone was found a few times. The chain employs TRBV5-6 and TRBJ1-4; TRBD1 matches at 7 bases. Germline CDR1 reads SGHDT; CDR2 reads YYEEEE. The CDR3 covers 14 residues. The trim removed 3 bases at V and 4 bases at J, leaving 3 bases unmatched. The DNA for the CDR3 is TGTGCCAGCAGCTCAAGGGACAGTAATGAAAAACTGTTTTTT. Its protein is CASSSRDSNEKLFF.

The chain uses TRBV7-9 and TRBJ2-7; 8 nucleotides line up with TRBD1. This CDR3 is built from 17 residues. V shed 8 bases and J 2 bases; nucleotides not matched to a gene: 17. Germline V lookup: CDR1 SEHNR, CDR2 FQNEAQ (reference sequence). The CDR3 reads CASELIVWRTGPYEQYF. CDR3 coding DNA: TGTGCCAGCGAGCTTATCGTTTGGCGGACAGGGCCCTACGAGCAGTACTTC.

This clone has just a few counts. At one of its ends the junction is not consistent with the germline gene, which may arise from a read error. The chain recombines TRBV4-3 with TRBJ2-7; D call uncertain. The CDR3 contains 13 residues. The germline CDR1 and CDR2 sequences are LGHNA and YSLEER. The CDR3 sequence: CASSQDLPGERYF. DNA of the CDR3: TGCGCCAGCAGCCAAGATTTACCTGGAGAGCGGTACTTC.

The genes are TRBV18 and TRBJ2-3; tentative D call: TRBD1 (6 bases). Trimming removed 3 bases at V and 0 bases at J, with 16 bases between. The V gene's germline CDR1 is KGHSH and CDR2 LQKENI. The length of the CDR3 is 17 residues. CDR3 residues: CASSPGQLISSTDTQYF. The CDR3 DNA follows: TGTGCCAGCTCACCGGGACAACTAATCTCTAGCACAGATACGCAGTATTTT.

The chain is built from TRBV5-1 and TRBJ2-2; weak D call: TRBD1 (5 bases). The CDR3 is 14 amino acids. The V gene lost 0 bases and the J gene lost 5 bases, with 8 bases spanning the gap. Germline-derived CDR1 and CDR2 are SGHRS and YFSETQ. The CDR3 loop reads CASSLEGATGELFF. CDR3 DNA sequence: TGCGCCAGCAGCTTGGAAGGGGCGACCGGGGAGCTGTTTTTT.

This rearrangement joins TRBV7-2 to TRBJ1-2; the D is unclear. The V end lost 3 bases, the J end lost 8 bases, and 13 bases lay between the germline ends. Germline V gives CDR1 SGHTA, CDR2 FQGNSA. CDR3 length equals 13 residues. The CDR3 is CASSLDGEGGYTF. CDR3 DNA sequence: TGTGCCAGCAGCTTGGACGGGGAAGGGGGCTACACCTTC.

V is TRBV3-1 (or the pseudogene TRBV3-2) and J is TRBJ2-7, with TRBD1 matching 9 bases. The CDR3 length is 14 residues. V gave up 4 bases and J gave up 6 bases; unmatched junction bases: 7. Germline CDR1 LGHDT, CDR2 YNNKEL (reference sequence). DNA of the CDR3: TGTGCCAGCAGCCGCAGGACAGGGGCTCCCGAGCAGTACTTC. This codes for CASSRRTGAPEQYF.

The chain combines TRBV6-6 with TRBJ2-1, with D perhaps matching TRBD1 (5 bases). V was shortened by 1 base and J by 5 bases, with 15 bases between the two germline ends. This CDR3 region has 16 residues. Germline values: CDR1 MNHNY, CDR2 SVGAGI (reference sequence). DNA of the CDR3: TGTGCCAGCAGTTACTTCGGCCGAGAAGGGGACAATGAGCAGTTCTTC. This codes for CASSYFGREGDNEQFF.

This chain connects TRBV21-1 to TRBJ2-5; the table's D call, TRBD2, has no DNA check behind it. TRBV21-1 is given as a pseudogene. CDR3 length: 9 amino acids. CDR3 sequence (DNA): TGTGCCAGCCGAGAGACCCAGTACTTC. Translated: CASRETQYF.

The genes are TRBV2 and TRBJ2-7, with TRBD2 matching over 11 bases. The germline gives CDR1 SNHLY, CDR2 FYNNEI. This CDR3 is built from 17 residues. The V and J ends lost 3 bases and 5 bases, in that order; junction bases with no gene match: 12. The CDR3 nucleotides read TGTGCCAGCAGTGACGGGATTAGCGGGAGGGCCATGGACGAGCAGTACTTC. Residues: CASSDGISGRAMDEQYF.

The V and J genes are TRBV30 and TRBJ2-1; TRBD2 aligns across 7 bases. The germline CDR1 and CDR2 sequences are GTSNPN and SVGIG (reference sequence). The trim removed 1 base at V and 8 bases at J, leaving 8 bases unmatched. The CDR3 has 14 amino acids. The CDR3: CAWSAERDSHEQFF. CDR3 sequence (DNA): TGTGCCTGGAGTGCGGAGCGGGATTCTCATGAGCAGTTCTTC.

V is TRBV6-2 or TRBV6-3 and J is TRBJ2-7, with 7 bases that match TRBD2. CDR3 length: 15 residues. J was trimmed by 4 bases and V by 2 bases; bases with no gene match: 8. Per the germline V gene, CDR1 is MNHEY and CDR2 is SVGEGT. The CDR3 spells CASSYGSGNPYEQYF. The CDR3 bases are TGTGCCAGCAGTTACGGAAGCGGGAACCCGTACGAGCAGTACTTC.

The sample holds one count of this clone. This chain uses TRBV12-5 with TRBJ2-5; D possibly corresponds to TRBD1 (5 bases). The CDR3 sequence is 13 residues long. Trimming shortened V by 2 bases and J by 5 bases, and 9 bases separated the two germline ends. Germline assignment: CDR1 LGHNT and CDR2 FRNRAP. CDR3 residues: CASGLSGPETQYF. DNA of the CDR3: TGTGCTAGTGGTTTGTCAGGGCCGGAGACCCAGTACTTC.

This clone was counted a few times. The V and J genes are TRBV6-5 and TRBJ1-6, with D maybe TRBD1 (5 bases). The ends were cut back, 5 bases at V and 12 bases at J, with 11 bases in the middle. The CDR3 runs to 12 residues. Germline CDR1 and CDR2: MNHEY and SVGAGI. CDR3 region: CASSLGGLPLHF. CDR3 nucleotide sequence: TGTGCCAGCAGTCTGGGGGGGTTACCCCTCCACTTT.

Here the CDR3 reads CASSWTQGYEQYF. DNA for the CDR3: TGTGCCAGCAGTTGGACACAGGGGTACGAGCAGTACTTC. This rearrangement joins TRBV6-6 to TRBJ2-7; the match to TRBD1 covers 7 bases. J gave up 4 bases and V 4 bases, and 4 bases lay outside the gene matches. Germline V gene data show CDR1 as MNHNY and CDR2 as SVGAGI (reference sequence). The CDR3 loop spans 13 amino acids.

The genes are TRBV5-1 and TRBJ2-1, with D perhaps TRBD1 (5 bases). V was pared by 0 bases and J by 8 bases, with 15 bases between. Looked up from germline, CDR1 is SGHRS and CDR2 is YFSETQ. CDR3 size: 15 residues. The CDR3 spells CASSLVGEWGHEQFF. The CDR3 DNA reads TGCGCCAGCAGCTTGGTTGGAGAGTGGGGCCATGAGCAGTTCTTC.